The rows below give T cell receptor beta chains drawn from one sample of a study of blood T cell repertoires in COVID-19. The table came from immunoSEQ multiplex PCR; TCRdb's copy has only in-frame clones and leaves some out. The table records 60,000 to 65,000 clones, around four fifths of them present only once. Sequencing input: peripheral blood. The receptors shown here come from a human donor in a cohort sampled during active COVID-19. The CDR3 runs from the conserved cysteine through the conserved F or W. Fields, in order: D gene, clone size, J gene, V gene, CDR3 protein. D genes are given only for firm matches. Some rows mark clone size as missing; the rest say once, few, many or name a class of expanded clone.

TRBD1 few TRBJ1-3 TRBV10-3 CAISPDRAGGNTIYF
- - TRBJ1-5 TRBV19 CASTVVAGNQPQHF
- - TRBJ2-1 TRBV5-8 CASSLVGGGDEQFF
- many TRBJ1-2 TRBV13 CASSSPGLGYTF
TRBD1 - TRBJ1-5 TRBV27 CASSPDRGEQPQHF
- - TRBJ2-2 TRBV10-3 CAISDSLAENTGELFF
- - TRBJ1-4 TRBV3-1/TRBV3-2 CASSQASRGEKLFF
- - TRBJ1-1 TRBV12-5 CASGGRGGNTEAFF
- few TRBJ1-2 TRBV21-1 CASSKGVEGVYGYTF
TRBD1 few TRBJ1-1 TRBV7-8 CASSLTGGTEAFF
- - TRBJ2-5 TRBV10-1 CASSDPTFQETQYF
TRBD1 - TRBJ1-2 TRBV6-5 CASRRQGSGYGYTF
TRBD1 - TRBJ2-4 TRBV19 CASSKDRGKNIQYF
- once TRBJ2-7 TRBV18 CASSPPSSYEQYF
TRBD2 - TRBJ2-7 TRBV5-6 CASSSRLAPSSYEQYF
TRBD1 - TRBJ1-1 TRBV11-2 CASSLRVPGTGGANTEAFF
- few TRBJ1-6 TRBV2 CASSQNPTESSYNSPLHF
TRBD1 - TRBJ1-2 TRBV12-3/TRBV12-4 CASSLTGGYGYTF
TRBD1 - TRBJ2-7 TRBV19 CASSPGQGSGEQYF
- - TRBJ1-5 TRBV28 CASIGQSNQPQHF
- - TRBJ2-7 TRBV28 CASSYWTGYEQYF
- few TRBJ2-1 TRBV25-1 CASSRSSFGEQFF
TRBD2 - TRBJ2-7 TRBV11-2 CASSLVRQAGSYEQYF
- few TRBJ1-2 TRBV14 CASSPGRDYGYTF
TRBD2 - TRBJ2-1 TRBV2 CASRTSGGTYNEQFF
- - TRBJ1-2 TRBV4-3 CASSPYNDQGLYGYTF
TRBD1 - TRBJ2-1 TRBV7-3 CASSPGQGDYNEQFF
- - TRBJ1-1 TRBV29-1 CSAAVDKAFF
TRBD2 - TRBJ2-3 TRBV7-2 CASGGGFTDTQYF
TRBD1 - TRBJ1-1 TRBV28 CASWTGAAGLTEAFF
- - TRBJ1-1 TRBV12-3/TRBV12-4 CASSFGGNTEAFF
- - TRBJ2-1 TRBV5-1 CASSLVQGSNEQFF
TRBD1 - TRBJ1-1 TRBV12-3/TRBV12-4 CASSNPGGAETFF
TRBD1 - TRBJ2-3 TRBV5-1 CASTMGQGYTGTQYF
- - TRBJ1-2 TRBV6-2/TRBV6-3 CASSYRQRHNYGYTF
TRBD2 - TRBJ2-7 TRBV28 CASAGGGSYEQYF
- - TRBJ1-2 TRBV13 CASSLGGSNHGYTF
TRBD1 - TRBJ2-2 TRBV10-3 CAIKGTGAGTGELFF
- - TRBJ1-6 TRBV9 CASSATTSNSPLHF
- - TRBJ1-1 TRBV2 CASSGGQGHPGWPEAFF
TRBD2 - TRBJ2-5 TRBV5-1 CASSGLAGVGETQYF
TRBD1 - TRBJ1-6 TRBV5-8 CASSAGTVNSPLHF
- - TRBJ2-5 TRBV25-1 CASSLRNQETQYF
TRBD1 - TRBJ2-7 TRBV2 CASSRDRYSYEQYF
- - TRBJ1-4 TRBV6-5 CASSYGGANEKLFF
- - TRBJ1-1 TRBV25-1 CASSLLGPNTEAFF
- - TRBJ2-1 TRBV25-1 CASSGYRDTNEQFF
TRBD2 once TRBJ2-1 TRBV11-2 CASSLGGSGYNEQFF
- - TRBJ1-5 TRBV18 CASSLENNEDQPQHF
TRBD1 - TRBJ2-7 TRBV5-1 CASSLGSGGEQYF